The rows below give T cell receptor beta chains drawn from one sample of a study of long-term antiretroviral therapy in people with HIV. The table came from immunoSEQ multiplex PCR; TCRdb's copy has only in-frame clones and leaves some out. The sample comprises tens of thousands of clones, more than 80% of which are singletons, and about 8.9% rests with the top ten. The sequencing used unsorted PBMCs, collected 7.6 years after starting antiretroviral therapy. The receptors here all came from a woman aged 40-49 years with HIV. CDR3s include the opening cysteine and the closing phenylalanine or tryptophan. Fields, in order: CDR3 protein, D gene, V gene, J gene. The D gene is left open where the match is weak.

CASSRGHAGELFF	TRBD1	TRBV25-1	TRBJ2-2
CASSEETSGGLDTQYF	TRBD2	TRBV6-1	TRBJ2-3
CASSHTDREGGSQYF	TRBD1	TRBV4-3	TRBJ2-3
CASSARGGSTDTQYF	NA	TRBV5-1	TRBJ2-3
CASSTSGGWETQYF	TRBD2	TRBV6-5	TRBJ2-5
CASSPGTSGGAEQETQYF	TRBD2	TRBV7-2	TRBJ2-5
CATSRDRGGETQYF	TRBD2	TRBV15	TRBJ2-5
CASSLDYVQGRNF	NA	TRBV11-2	TRBJ2-7
CAWRPTGTAYGYTF	TRBD1	TRBV30	TRBJ1-2
CASSQSDRETTEAFF	TRBD1	TRBV4-1	TRBJ1-1
CASSQDHHGGGQTSTDTQYF	TRBD2	TRBV4-3	TRBJ2-3
CASSQDPTLGEQYF	NA	TRBV4-1	TRBJ2-7
CASSQTRVPSYEQYF	NA	TRBV7-2	TRBJ2-7
CAISDTGTRNEQFF	TRBD2	TRBV10-3	TRBJ2-1
CASSLDLGIGQFF	NA	TRBV11-2	TRBJ2-1
CASSLETSGVPTDTQYF	TRBD2	TRBV5-1	TRBJ2-3
CASSFSLGGRGTGELFF	NA	TRBV5-6	TRBJ2-2
CSVRSTPGQGAWGGTEAFF	TRBD1	TRBV29-1	TRBJ1-1
CASSPVGGGTEAFF	NA	TRBV7-3	TRBJ1-1
CASRRQGANPLLNDEAFF	TRBD1	TRBV19	TRBJ1-1
CASSSPVGVAWNTEAFF	NA	TRBV11-2	TRBJ1-1
CASARTSGGASEQFF	TRBD2	TRBV6-5	TRBJ2-1
CASSDSDTQYF	NA	TRBV5-1	TRBJ2-3
CASSLARGQGTYTF	TRBD1	TRBV7-2	TRBJ1-2